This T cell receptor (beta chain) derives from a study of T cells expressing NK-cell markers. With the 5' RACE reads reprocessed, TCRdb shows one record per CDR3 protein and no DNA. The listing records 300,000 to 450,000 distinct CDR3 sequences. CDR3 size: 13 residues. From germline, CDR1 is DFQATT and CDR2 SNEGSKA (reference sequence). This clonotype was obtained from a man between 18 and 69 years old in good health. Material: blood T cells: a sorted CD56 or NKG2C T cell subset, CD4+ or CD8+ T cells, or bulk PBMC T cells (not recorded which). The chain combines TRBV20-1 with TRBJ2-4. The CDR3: CSAEGIAKNIQYF.